The entry below gives a single T cell receptor (beta chain) sequence along with its context. Its antigen is as yet unknown. The sample belongs to a study of naive and memory T cell subsets. Sequential positive selection took CD4 T cells first, then CD8 T cells. The beta constant-region primer was an equimolar mix of two oligonucleotides covering TRBC1 and TRBC2. The ligated cDNA underwent four PCR rounds using SP2 and nested alpha and beta constant-region primers. Ligation attached a single-stranded oligonucleotide with a 12-nucleotide UMI and the SP2 primer to the cDNA 3' end. TCRdb re-analysed the UMI-ligation and nested PCR reads in MiXCR, keeping a single row per CDR3 protein. The sample consists of fewer than 150,000 distinct CDR3 sequences, about 20% of them appearing once. CDR1 is SQVTM, CDR2 ANQGSEA, per germline. The CDR3 loop spans 14 amino acids. Trimming cost V 3 bases and J 4 bases, with 13 bases left between them.

The study's findings and limits: Clonotypes are single alpha or beta chains, not paired receptors. Naive repertoires, especially CD8, held a few larger clonotypes, possibly memory cells re-expressing CD45RA.

The chain couples TRBV29-1 to TRBJ2-1; D is possibly TRBD2 (5 bases). The sequenced material came from naive CD8+ T cells from blood. The clonotype originates from a human donor in good health. The CDR3 DNA is TGCAGCGTTGAGCATGGAGAGGGTTACAATGAGCAGTTCTTC. This sequence encodes CSVEHGEGYNEQFF.